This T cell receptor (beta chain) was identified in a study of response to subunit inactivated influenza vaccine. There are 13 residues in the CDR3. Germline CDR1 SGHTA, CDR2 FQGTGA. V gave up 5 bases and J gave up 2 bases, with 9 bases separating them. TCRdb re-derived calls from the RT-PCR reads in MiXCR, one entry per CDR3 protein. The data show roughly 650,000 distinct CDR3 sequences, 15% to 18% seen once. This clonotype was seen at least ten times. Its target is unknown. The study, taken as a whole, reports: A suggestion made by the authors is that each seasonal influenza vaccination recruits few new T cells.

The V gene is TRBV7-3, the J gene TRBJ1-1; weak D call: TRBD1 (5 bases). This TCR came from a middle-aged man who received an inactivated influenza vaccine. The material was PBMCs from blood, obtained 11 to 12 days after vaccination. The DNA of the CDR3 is TGTGCCAGCAGCCCCGGGGCAAACACTGAAGCTTTCTTT. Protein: CASSPGANTEAFF.